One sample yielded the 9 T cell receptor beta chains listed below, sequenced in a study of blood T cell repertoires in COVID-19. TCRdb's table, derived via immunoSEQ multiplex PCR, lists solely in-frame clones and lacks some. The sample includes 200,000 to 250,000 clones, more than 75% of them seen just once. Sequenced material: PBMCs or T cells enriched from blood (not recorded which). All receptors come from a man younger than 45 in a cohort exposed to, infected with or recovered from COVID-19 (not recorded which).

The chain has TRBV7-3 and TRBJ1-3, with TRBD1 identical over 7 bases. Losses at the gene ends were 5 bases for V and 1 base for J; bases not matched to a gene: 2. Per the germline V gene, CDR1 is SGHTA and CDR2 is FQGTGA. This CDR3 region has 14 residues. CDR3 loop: CASSATGSGNTIYF. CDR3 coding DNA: TGTGCCAGCAGCGCGACAGGGTCTGGAAACACCATATATTTT.

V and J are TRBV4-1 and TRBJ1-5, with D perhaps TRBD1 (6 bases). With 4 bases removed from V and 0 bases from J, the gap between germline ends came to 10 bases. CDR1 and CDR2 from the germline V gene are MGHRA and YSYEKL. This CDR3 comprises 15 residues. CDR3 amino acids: CASSPNRDSNQPQHF. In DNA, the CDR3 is TGCGCCAGCAGCCCCAACAGGGATAGCAATCAGCCCCAGCATTTT.

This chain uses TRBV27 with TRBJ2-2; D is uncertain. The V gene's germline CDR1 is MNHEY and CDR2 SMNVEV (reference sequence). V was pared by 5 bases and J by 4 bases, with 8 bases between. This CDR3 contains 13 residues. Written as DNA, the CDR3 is TGTGCCAGCAGTCCCCCCATCACCGGGGAGCTGTTTTTT. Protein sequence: CASSPPITGELFF.

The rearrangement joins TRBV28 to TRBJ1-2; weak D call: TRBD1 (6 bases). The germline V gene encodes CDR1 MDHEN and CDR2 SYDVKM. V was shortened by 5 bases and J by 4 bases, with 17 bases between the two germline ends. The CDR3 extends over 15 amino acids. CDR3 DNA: TGTGCCAGCAGTGTAAGATTACAGGGCGGCTATGGCTACACCTTC. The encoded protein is CASSVRLQGGYGYTF.

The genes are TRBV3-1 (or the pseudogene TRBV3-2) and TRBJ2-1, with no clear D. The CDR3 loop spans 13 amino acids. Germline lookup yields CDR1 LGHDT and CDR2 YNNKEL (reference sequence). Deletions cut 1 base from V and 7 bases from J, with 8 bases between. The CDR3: CASSQGAANEQFF. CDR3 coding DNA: TGTGCCAGCAGCCAAGGGGCAGCAAATGAGCAGTTCTTC.

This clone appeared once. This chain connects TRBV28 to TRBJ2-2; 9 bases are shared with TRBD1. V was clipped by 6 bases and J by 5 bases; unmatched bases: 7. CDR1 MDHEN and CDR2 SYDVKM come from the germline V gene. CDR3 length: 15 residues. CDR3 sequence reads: CASRGDRVGTGELFF. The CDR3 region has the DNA TGTGCCAGCAGGGGGGACAGGGTCGGGACCGGGGAGCTGTTTTTT. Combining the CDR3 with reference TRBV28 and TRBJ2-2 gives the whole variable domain DVKVTQSSRYLVKRTGEKVFLECVQDMDHENMFWYRQDPGLGLRLIYFSYDVKMKEKGDIPEGYSVSREKKERFSLILESASTNQTSMYLCASRGDRVGTGELFFGEGSRLTVL.

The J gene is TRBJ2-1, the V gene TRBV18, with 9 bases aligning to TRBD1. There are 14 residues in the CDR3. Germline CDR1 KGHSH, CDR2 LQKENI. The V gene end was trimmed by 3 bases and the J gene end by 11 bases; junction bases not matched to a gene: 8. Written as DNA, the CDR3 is TGTGCCAGCTCACCGCGGACAGGGGCGGGAAAGCAGTTCTTC. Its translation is CASSPRTGAGKQFF.

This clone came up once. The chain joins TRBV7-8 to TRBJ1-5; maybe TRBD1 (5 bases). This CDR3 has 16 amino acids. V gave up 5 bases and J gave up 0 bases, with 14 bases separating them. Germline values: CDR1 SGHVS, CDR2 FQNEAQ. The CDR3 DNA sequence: TGTGCCAGCAGCGAGACCAGGGCTTTTAGCAATCAGCCCCAGCATTTT. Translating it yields CASSETRAFSNQPQHF.

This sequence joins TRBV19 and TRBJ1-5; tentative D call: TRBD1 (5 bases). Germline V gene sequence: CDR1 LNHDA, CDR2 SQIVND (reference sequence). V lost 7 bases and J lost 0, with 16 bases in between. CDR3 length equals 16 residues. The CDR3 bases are TGTGCCAGTACTATGACAGAGCGTTATAGCAATCAGCCCCAGCATTTT. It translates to CASTMTERYSNQPQHF.